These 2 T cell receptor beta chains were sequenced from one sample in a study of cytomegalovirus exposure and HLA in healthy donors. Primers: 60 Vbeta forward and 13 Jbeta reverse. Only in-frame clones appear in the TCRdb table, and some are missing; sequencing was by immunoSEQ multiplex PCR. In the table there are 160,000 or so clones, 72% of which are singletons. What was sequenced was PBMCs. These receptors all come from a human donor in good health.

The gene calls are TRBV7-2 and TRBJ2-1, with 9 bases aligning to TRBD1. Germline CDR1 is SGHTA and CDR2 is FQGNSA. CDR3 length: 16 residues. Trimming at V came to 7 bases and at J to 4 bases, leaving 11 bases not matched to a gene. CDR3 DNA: TGTGCCAGCATCAAGGGTGGGACAGGGAAATACAATGAGCAGTTCTTC. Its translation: CASIKGGTGKYNEQFF.

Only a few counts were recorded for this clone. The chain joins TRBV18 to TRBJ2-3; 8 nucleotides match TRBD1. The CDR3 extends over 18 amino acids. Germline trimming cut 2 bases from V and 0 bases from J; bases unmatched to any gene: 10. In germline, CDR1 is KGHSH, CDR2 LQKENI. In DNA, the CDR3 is TGTGCCAGCTCACCAAGTACAGGGGGAGAATTCAGCACAGATACGCAGTATTTT. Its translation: CASSPSTGGEFSTDTQYF.